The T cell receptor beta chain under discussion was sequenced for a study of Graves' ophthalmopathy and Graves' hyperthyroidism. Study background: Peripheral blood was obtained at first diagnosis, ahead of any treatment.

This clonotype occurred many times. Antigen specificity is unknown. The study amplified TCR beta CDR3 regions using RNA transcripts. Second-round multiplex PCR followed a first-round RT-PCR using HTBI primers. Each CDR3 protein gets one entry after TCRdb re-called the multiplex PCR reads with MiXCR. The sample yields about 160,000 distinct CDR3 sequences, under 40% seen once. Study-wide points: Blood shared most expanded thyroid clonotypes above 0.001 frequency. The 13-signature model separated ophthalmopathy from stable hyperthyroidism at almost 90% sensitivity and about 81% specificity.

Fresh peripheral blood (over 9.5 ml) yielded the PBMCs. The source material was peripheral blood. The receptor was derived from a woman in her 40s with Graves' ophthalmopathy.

DNA for the CDR3: TGTGCCAGCAGACCGGGACAGGGAGGAAACATTCAGTACTTC. Its protein is CASRPGQGGNIQYF. This sequence joins TRBV6-5 and TRBJ2-4, with 9 nucleotides matching TRBD1. The CDR3 runs 14 residues. In germline, CDR1 is MNHEY, CDR2 SVGAGI. The V and J ends lost 6 bases and 6 bases, in that order; junction bases with no gene match: 6.